This T cell receptor beta chain was recovered during a study of blood T cell repertoires in COVID-19. Study background: Samples representing acute and convalescent COVID-19 were sourced from the United States, Italy and Spain. PBMCs, B-cell-depleted T cells, or T cells provided the cDNA or gDNA that made up the material.

TCRdb's table, derived via immunoSEQ multiplex PCR, lists solely in-frame clones and lacks some. The sample lists 170,000 or so clones; just over 85% were seen once. The ends lost 6 bases at V and 6 bases at J; junction bases unmatched: 16. The CDR3 consists of 17 residues. Germline V gives CDR1 MDHEN, CDR2 SYDVKM. This clonotype originated in a man in his fifties with active or convalescent COVID-19. The chain recombines TRBV28 with TRBJ2-2; 7 bases align to TRBD2. Source material: peripheral blood. The CDR3: CASSKRGARKRPGELFF. Here the CDR3 DNA reads TGTGCCAGCAGCAAGCGGGGCGCTAGGAAACGCCCCGGGGAGCTGTTTTTT.